This record concerns one TCR beta chain sequence. Germline lookup yields CDR1 SGHNT and CDR2 YYREEE (reference sequence). V trimming: 5 bases; J trimming: 5 bases; junction bases outside the gene matches: 9. The CDR3 totals 14 residues. Treatment: 15 to 20 received Ad26.COV2.S at low or high dose, single or two shots; 5 received placebo; per-sample allocation not given. Material that was analyzed had been drawn on day 63 after the first vaccine or placebo injection. This sample stems from a study of Ad26.COV2.S vaccination and SARS-CoV-2 variants. Sequenced by immunoSEQ multiplex PCR; TCRdb stores in-frame clones only, minus some. The repertoire holds fewer than 500,000 clones, with 80% to 95% as singletons.

The rearrangement links TRBV5-4 to TRBJ2-5, with 7 bases identical to TRBD1. The origin of this receptor is a person between 18 and 65 years old who received the Ad26.COV2.S COVID-19 vaccine or a placebo. Sample: peripheral blood, taken in a trial of Ad26.COV2.S vaccine versus placebo. For the CDR3, the DNA is TGTGCCAGCAGAGTTGAAGGGGGCGGTGAGACCCAGTACTTC. It translates to CASRVEGGGETQYF. The whole variable domain, remainder taken from reference TRBV5-4 and TRBJ2-5, is ETGVTQSPTHLIKTRGQQVTLRCSSQSGHNTVSWYQQALGQGPQFIFQYYREEENGRGNFPPRFSGLQFPNYSSELNVNALELDDSALYLCASRVEGGGETQYFGPGTRLLVL.